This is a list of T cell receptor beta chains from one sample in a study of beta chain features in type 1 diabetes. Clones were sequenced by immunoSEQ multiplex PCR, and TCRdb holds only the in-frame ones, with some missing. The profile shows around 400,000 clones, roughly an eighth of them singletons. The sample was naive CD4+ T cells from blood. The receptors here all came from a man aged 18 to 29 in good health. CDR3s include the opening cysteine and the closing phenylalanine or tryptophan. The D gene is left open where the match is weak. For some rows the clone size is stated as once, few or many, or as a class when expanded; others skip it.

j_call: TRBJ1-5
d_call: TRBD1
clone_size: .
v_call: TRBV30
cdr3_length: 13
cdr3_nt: TGTGCCTGGGGACAGGGTCACTATCAGCCCCAGCATTTT
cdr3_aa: CAWGQGHYQPQHF

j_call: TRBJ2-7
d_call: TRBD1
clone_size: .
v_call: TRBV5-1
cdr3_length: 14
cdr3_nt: TGCGCCAGCAGCCACCAGGGACAGGGCTACGAGCAGTACTTC
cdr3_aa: CASSHQGQGYEQYF

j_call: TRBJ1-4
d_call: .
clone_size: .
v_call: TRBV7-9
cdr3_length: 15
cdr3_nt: TGTGCCAGCAGCTTGAGTTCACAGTTTAATGAAAAACTGTTTTTT
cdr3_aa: CASSLSSQFNEKLFF

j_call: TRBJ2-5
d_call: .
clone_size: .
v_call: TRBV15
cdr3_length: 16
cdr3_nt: TGTGCCACCAGCAGAGATACTGCGGGGGCCAAAGAGACCCAGTACTTC
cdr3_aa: CATSRDTAGAKETQYF

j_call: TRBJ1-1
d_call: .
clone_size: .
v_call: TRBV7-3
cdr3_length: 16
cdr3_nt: TGTGCCAGCAGCTTAAAGGGGGGGGACGGGAACACTGAAGCTTTCTTT
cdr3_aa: CASSLKGGDGNTEAFF

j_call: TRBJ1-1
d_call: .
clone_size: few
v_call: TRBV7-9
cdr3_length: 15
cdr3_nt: TGTGCCAGCAGCTTCGGCAGGGCGGCTAACACTGAAGCTTTCTTT
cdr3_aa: CASSFGRAANTEAFF

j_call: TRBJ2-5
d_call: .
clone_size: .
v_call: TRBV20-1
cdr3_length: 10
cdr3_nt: TGCAGTGCTCGCCAAGAGACCCAGTACTTC
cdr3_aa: CSARQETQYF

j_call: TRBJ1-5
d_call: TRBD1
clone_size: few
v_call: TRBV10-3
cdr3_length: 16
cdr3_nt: TGTGCCATCAGTGGTACGGACAGGGGGCATGGTCAGCCCCAGCATTTT
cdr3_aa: CAISGTDRGHGQPQHF

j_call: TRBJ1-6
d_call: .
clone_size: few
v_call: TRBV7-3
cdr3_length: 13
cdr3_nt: TGTGCCAGCAGCTTAACCGTTAATTCACCCCTCCACTTT
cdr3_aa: CASSLTVNSPLHF

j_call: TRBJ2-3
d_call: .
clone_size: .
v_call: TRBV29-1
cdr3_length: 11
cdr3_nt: TGCAGCGTCTCTCTCGGAGATACGCAGTATTTT
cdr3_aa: CSVSLGDTQYF

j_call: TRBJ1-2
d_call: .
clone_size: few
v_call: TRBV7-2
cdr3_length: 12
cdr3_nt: TGTGCCAGCAGCCAAGACAGCTATGGCTACACCTTC
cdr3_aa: CASSQDSYGYTF

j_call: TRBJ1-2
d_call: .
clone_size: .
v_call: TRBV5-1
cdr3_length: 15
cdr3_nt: TGCGCCAGCAGCCCCCTCCCAGGACATGACTATGGCTACACCTTC
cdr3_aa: CASSPLPGHDYGYTF

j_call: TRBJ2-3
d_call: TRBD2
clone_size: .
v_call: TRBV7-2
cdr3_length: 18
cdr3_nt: TGTGCCAGCAGTCCAGGACTAGCGGGAGGGCCTTTAGTGGATACGCAGTATTTT
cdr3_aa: CASSPGLAGGPLVDTQYF

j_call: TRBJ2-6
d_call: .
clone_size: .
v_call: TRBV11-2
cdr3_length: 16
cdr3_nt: TGTGCCAGCAGCTTAGCACGGAGCTCTGGGGCCAACGTCCTGACTTTC
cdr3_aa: CASSLARSSGANVLTF

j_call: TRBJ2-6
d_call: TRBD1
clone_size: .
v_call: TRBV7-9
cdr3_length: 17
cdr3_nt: TGTGCCAGCAGCTTCTTGACAGGGGGCCCTGGGGCCAACGTCCTGACTTTC
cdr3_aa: CASSFLTGGPGANVLTF

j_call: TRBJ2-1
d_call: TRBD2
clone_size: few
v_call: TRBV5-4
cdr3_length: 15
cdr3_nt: TGTGCCAGCAGCAAAGCGGGGGGGCGAGCCAATGAGCAGTTCTTC
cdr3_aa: CASSKAGGRANEQFF